This paragraph reports one TCR beta chain. Its specificity is unknown. Time point: cycle 4 day 1 (C4D1), after more than 5 weeks of nivolumab. Each patient relapsed following autologous stem cell transplantation, and prior brentuximab vedotin exposure differed. Profiled with immunoSEQ multiplex PCR; TCRdb holds only in-frame clones, not every one. The table lists over 85,000 clones, roughly 91% of them singletons. The sample originates from a study of PD-1 blockade in classical Hodgkin lymphoma. Overall study findings and caveats: At baseline, newly diagnosed patients reportedly showed less TCR diversity than healthy donors. TCR diversity rose significantly by C4D1 in CD4+ but not CD8+ cells. Prior to therapy, complete responders displayed diversity much like that of newly diagnosed patients.

The receptor comes from a human donor with classical Hodgkin lymphoma. The sample in question was peripheral blood mononuclear cells (PBMCs), obtained before the fourth cycle of nivolumab.

Written as DNA, the CDR3 is TGCGCCAGCAGCTCAGACAGGGGTGGCTACAATGAGCAGTTCTTC. Translating gives CASSSDRGGYNEQFF. This chain uses TRBV5-1 with TRBJ2-1; TRBD1 matches at 8 bases. This CDR3 region has 15 residues. V trimming: 3 bases; J trimming: 3 bases; junction bases outside the gene matches: 5. Germline values: CDR1 SGHRS, CDR2 YFSETQ.